This T cell receptor beta chain was sequenced during a study of blood T cell repertoires in COVID-19. Profiled with immunoSEQ multiplex PCR; TCRdb holds only in-frame clones, not every one. This table has over 65,000 clones, about 86% appearing once. Trimming shortened V by 6 bases and J by 1 base, and 12 bases separated the two germline ends. The CDR3 length is 14 residues. Germline V gene data show CDR1 as KGHSH and CDR2 as LQKENI. Input material: peripheral blood. V is TRBV18 and J is TRBJ1-1; D not resolved. The origin of this receptor is an elderly man with acute or convalescent COVID-19. The CDR3 reads CASSSWGGNTEAFF. The DNA of the CDR3 is TGTGCCAGCTCCTCTTGGGGAGGGAACACTGAAGCTTTCTTT.